The 22 T cell receptor beta chains below come from one sample, sequenced in a study of cytomegalovirus exposure and HLA in healthy donors. Assay: immunoSEQ multiplex PCR; the TCRdb copy retains only in-frame clones and omits some. Counted here are about 240,000 clones, around 88% occurring once; the ten biggest clones make up 1.2%. Sequencing was done on a sample of PBMCs. These receptors all come from a woman aged 25 to 39 in good health and CMV-seropositive.

This clone was recorded a few times. This chain connects TRBV19 to TRBJ1-1, with D hard to call. V shed 3 bases and J shed 5 bases, with 10 bases lying between them. Germline lookup yields CDR1 LNHDA and CDR2 SQIVND (reference sequence). The CDR3 runs 13 residues. In nucleotides, the CDR3 is TGTGCCAGTAGTATTGACGGGTGGACTGAAGCTTTCTTT. Protein sequence: CASSIDGWTEAFF.

This chain joins TRBV14 and TRBJ1-1; TRBD1 might be the D (5 bases). The CDR3 has 15 amino acids. V lost 3 bases, J lost 3 bases, and 14 bases lay in between. CDR1 and CDR2 from the germline V gene are SGHDN and FVKESK. The CDR3 DNA sequence: TGTGCCAGCAGCCATAGGGCAGGGAAATACACTGAAGCTTTCTTT. It codes for CASSHRAGKYTEAFF.

The V call is TRBV5-1, the J call TRBJ2-1, with D maybe TRBD2 (6 bases). There are 14 residues in the CDR3. Trimming pared 0 bases from V and 9 bases from J, leaving 13 bases between. Germline V gene lookup returns CDR1 SGHRS and CDR2 YFSETQ. CDR3 sequence: CASSLALMEGEQFF. In nucleotides, the CDR3 is TGCGCCAGCAGCTTGGCCTTGATGGAGGGTGAGCAGTTCTTC.

This chain joins TRBV7-6 and TRBJ2-7, with 12 bases matching TRBD2. The CDR3 is 15 residues long. The J segment lost 7 bases and the V segment lost 5 bases, leaving 9 bases of the junction unmatched. The germline gives CDR1 SGHVS, CDR2 FNYEAQ. Written as DNA, the CDR3 is TGTGCCAGCAGCCTCGGACTAGCGGGATCGGGGGAGCAGTACTTC. Amino acids: CASSLGLAGSGEQYF.

This chain joins TRBV7-8 and TRBJ2-1, with TRBD2 matching over 11 bases. Trimming removed 1 base from V and 0 bases from J; junction bases left unmatched: 5. Germline V lookup: CDR1 SGHVS, CDR2 FQNEAQ. This CDR3 spans 18 amino acids. The CDR3 loop is CASSLGLAGTHSYNEQFF. The CDR3 DNA reads as TGTGCCAGCAGCTTAGGACTAGCGGGGACCCACTCCTACAATGAGCAGTTCTTC.

The CDR3 is CAISDAGQAVEAFF. The CDR3 coding sequence is TGTGCCATCAGTGACGCGGGACAGGCTGTCGAAGCTTTCTTT. This chain connects TRBV10-3 to TRBJ1-1; TRBD1 matches 8 bases. Per germline, CDR1 ENHRY and CDR2 SYGVKD. This CDR3 has 14 amino acids. Trimming removed 3 bases from V and 8 bases from J; junction bases left unmatched: 8.

The genes are TRBV28 and TRBJ2-3, with 8 bases that match TRBD2. Trimming at V came to 6 bases and at J to 2 bases, leaving 10 bases not matched to a gene. The CDR3 consists of 16 residues. The germline CDR1 and CDR2 sequences are MDHEN and SYDVKM. CDR3 DNA sequence: TGTGCCAGCAGCCTCCTAACTAGCGGAAACACAGATACGCAGTATTTT. This gives the protein CASSLLTSGNTDTQYF.

CDR3 coding DNA: TGTGCCCCTCAACACCTGGGCAGGGGCGACTATGGCTACACCTTC. It codes for CAPQHLGRGDYGYTF. This chain uses TRBV10-3 with TRBJ1-2, with D possibly being TRBD1 (6 bases). V was trimmed by 11 bases and J by 3 bases, leaving 22 bases between them. Germline CDR1 is ENHRY and CDR2 is SYGVKD. The CDR3 covers 15 residues.

The chain couples TRBV30 to TRBJ2-7; TRBD2 matches 10 bases. This CDR3 comprises 14 residues. V shed 3 bases and J 4 bases; nucleotides not matched to a gene: 6. Germline V gives CDR1 GTSNPN, CDR2 SVGIG (reference sequence). CDR3 coding DNA: TGTGCCTGGAGCCTTGGACTAGCGGATTACGAGCAGTACTTC. It codes for CAWSLGLADYEQYF.

The V call is TRBV7-8, the J call TRBJ2-1; 8 bases map to TRBD2. The CDR3 has 15 residues. Losses at the gene ends were 1 base for V and 5 bases for J; bases not matched to a gene: 4. In germline, CDR1 is SGHVS, CDR2 FQNEAQ. For the CDR3, the DNA is TGTGCCAGCAGCTTAGATGGGACTAGAAACAATGAGCAGTTCTTC. Translated, it gives CASSLDGTRNNEQFF.

The DNA of the CDR3 is TGTGCCAGCAGCTCAAGGCGACAGGGGGGAACTGAAGCTTTCTTT. This codes for CASSSRRQGGTEAFF. The chain uses TRBV7-6 and TRBJ1-1; 9 bases line up with TRBD1. CDR1 and CDR2 from the germline V gene are SGHVS and FNYEAQ. This CDR3 is 15 amino acids long. J was trimmed by 5 bases and V by 4 bases; bases with no gene match: 8.

V is TRBV5-1 and J is TRBJ2-7; D perhaps matches TRBD1 (6 bases). V was shortened by 4 bases and J by 2 bases, with 13 bases between the two germline ends. The CDR3 spans 14 residues. Germline CDR1 SGHRS, CDR2 YFSETQ. In nucleotides, the CDR3 is TGCGCCAGCAGCAGGGGGTTCTTTCCCTACGAGCAGTACTTC. Its protein product is CASSRGFFPYEQYF. The whole variable domain, remainder taken from reference TRBV5-1 and TRBJ2-7, is KAGVTQTPRYLIKTRGQQVTLSCSPISGHRSVSWYQQTPGQGLQFLFEYFSETQRNKGNFPGRFSGRQFSNSRSEMNVSTLELGDSALYLCASSRGFFPYEQYFGPGTRLTVT.

This clone appeared a few times. CDR3 sequence reads: CARREGQGESYGYTF. The CDR3 nucleotides read TGTGCCAGGCGTGAGGGACAGGGGGAGAGCTATGGCTACACCTTC. This chain links TRBV21-1 with TRBJ1-2; the D call TRBD1 from the table was never checked on the DNA. TRBV21-1 is tagged as a pseudogene. This CDR3 comprises 15 residues.

The chain is built from TRBV30 and TRBJ1-1; D is undetermined. The CDR3 contains 11 residues. CDR1 GTSNPN and CDR2 SVGIG come from the germline V gene (reference sequence). V lost 7 bases and J 0 bases, leaving 6 bases between the germline ends. CDR3 sequence (DNA): TGTGCCTTCTCTATGAACACTGAAGCTTTCTTT. It encodes CAFSMNTEAFF.

J is TRBJ2-1 and V is TRBV7-9, with TRBD2 matching over 11 bases. Losses at the gene ends were 4 bases for V and 9 bases for J; bases not matched to a gene: 8. The CDR3 contains 15 residues. Looked up from germline, CDR1 is SEHNR and CDR2 is FQNEAQ (reference sequence). The CDR3 coding sequence is TGTGCCAGCAGCTCCCCCCTAGCGGGAGGTACTGAGCAGTTCTTC. It yields the protein CASSSPLAGGTEQFF.

Written as DNA, the CDR3 is TGTGCCAGCAGCTTAGGGGCCGGTTCAAGAATAGCCAAAAACATTCAGTACTTC. Residues: CASSLGAGSRIAKNIQYF. This sequence joins TRBV7-9 and TRBJ2-4; no definite D call. The germline CDR1 and CDR2 sequences are SEHNR and FQNEAQ (reference sequence). The CDR3 spans 18 residues. Trimming removed 1 base at V and 0 bases at J, with 16 bases between.

V gene TRBV4-1 combines with J gene TRBJ1-1; unclear D gene. CDR3 size: 14 residues. In germline, CDR1 is MGHRA, CDR2 YSYEKL. The ends were cut back, 6 bases at V and 1 base at J, with 12 bases in the middle. CDR3 sequence reads: CASSLQARNTEAFF. The CDR3 bases are TGCGCCAGCAGTCTTCAAGCCCGGAACACTGAAGCTTTCTTT.

The J gene is TRBJ2-7, the V gene TRBV6-6; weak D call: TRBD2 (6 bases). The germline gives CDR1 MNHNY, CDR2 SVGAGI (reference sequence). CDR3 length: 13 residues. The V end lost 2 bases, the J end lost 6 bases, and 11 bases lay between the germline ends. CDR3: CASSYDAGLEQYF. The DNA for the CDR3 is TGTGCCAGCAGTTACGACGCGGGACTCGAGCAGTACTTC.

This clone was found a few times. CDR3 sequence: CASSQVVAGVDEQFF. CDR3 coding DNA: TGCGCCAGCAGCCAAGTAGTAGCGGGAGTGGATGAGCAGTTCTTC. The V and J genes are TRBV4-1 and TRBJ2-1; the match to TRBD2 covers 9 bases. V was pared by 1 base and J by 8 bases, with 6 bases of the junction left unmatched. From germline, CDR1 is MGHRA and CDR2 YSYEKL. CDR3 length: 15 residues.

This sequence joins TRBV29-1 and TRBJ2-3; D perhaps matches TRBD2 (6 bases). Per the germline V gene, CDR1 is SQVTM and CDR2 is ANQGSEA. CDR3 length: 13 amino acids. V was cut by 5 bases and J by 2 bases, with 11 bases left in between. CDR3 bases: TGCAGCGTTTTAGGAGGGAACACAGATACGCAGTATTTT. The encoded protein is CSVLGGNTDTQYF.

The CDR3 sequence is CASSLGSYQPQHF. The CDR3 DNA follows: TGTGCCAGCAGCTTAGGTAGTTATCAGCCCCAGCATTTT. V is TRBV7-2 and J is TRBJ1-5; D remains unclear. V lost 1 base and J 5 bases, leaving 6 bases between the germline ends. In germline, CDR1 is SGHTA, CDR2 FQGNSA. The length of the CDR3 is 13 residues. Filled out from reference TRBV7-2 and TRBJ1-5, the complete variable domain reads GAGVSQSPSNKVTEKGKDVELRCDPISGHTALYWYRQSLGQGLEFLIYFQGNSAPDKSGLPSDRFSAERTGGSVSTLTIQRTQQEDSAVYLCASSLGSYQPQHFGDGTRLSIL.

The J gene is TRBJ2-7, the V gene TRBV27; a possible D gene is TRBD2 (5 bases). Trimming pared 6 bases from V and 3 bases from J, leaving 18 bases between. The CDR3 consists of 15 residues. Germline values: CDR1 MNHEY, CDR2 SMNVEV (reference sequence). The CDR3 protein is CASSLLAGRYYEQYF. The DNA for the CDR3 is TGTGCCAGCAGCTTGCTCGCGGGCCGCTACTACGAGCAGTACTTC.